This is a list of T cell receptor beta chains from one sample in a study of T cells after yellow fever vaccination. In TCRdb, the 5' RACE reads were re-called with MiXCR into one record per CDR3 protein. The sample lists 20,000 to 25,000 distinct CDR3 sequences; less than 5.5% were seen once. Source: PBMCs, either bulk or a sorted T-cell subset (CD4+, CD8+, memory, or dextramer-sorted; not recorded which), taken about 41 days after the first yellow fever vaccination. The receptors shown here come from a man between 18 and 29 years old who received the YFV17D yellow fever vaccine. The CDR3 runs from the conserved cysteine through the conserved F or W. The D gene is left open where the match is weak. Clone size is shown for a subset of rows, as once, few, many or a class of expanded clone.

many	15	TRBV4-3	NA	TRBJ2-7	TGCGCCAGCAGCCAAGAAGAGGGGAGCTCCTACGAGCAGTACTTC	CASSQEEGSSYEQYF
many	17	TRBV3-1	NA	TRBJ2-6	TGTGCCAGCAGCCAAGAGAGGTCGGGTGGTGGGGCCAACGTCCTGACTTTC	CASSQERSGGGANVLTF
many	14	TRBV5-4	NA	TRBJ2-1	TGTGCCAGCAGCTTGGAGCCAGTCAACAATGAGCAGTTCTTC	CASSLEPVNNEQFF
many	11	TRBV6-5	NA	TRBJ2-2	TGTGCCAGCAGGGGGTACGGGGAGCTGTTTTTT	CASRGYGELFF
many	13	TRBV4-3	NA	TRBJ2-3	TGCGCCAGCAGCCAAGGTCGCTCAGATACGCAGTATTTT	CASSQGRSDTQYF
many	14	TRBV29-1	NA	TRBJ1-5	TGCAGCGTTTACGGGGATGGTAGCAATCAGCCCCAGCATTTT	CSVYGDGSNQPQHF
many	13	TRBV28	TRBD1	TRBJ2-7	TGTGCCAGCAGTTTGGGACAGCATCGCGAGCAGTACTTC	CASSLGQHREQYF
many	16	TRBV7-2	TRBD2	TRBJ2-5	TGTGCCAGCAGCTTAGGCCTAGCGGGGGGCCAAGAGACCCAGTACTTC	CASSLGLAGGQETQYF
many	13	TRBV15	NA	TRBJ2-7	TGTGCCACCAGCAGAGAAAACACCTACGAGCAGTACTTC	CATSRENTYEQYF
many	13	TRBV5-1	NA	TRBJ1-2	TGCGCCAGCAGCTTGGCAGGGTTCTCAGGCTACACCTTC	CASSLAGFSGYTF
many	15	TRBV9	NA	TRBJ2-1	TGTGCCAGCAGTCCCTGGCGGGGAAACTACAATGAGCAGTTCTTC	CASSPWRGNYNEQFF
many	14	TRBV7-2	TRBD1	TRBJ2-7	TGTGCCAGCAGATCCTCACAGGGGGCCAGCGAGCAGTACTTC	CASRSSQGASEQYF
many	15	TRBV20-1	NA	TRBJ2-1	TGCAGTGCTAGAGAATCCGGGACCTCCTACAATGAGCAGTTCTTC	CSARESGTSYNEQFF
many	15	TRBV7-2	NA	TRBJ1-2	TGTGCCAGCAGCTTAGGGCAGGGACTTAACTATGGCTACACCTTC	CASSLGQGLNYGYTF
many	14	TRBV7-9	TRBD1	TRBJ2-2	TGTGCCAGCAGCTTCGGGACAGCCACCGGGGAGCTGTTTTTT	CASSFGTATGELFF
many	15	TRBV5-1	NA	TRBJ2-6	TGCGCCAGCAGCTCAGAAAACTCTGGGGCCAACGTCCTGACTTTC	CASSSENSGANVLTF
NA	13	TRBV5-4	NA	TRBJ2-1	TGTGCCAGCAGCTTTTATAAGCGTGATGAGCAGTTCTTC	CASSFYKRDEQFF
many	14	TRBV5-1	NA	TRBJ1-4	TGCGCCAGCAGCTTGGGACAGGCTAATGAAAAACTGTTTTTT	CASSLGQANEKLFF
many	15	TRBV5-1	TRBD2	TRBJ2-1	TGCGCCAGCAGCGTGGTGACTAGCGAATACAATGAGCAGTTCTTC	CASSVVTSEYNEQFF
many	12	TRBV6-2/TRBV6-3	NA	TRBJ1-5	TGTGCCAGCAGTTATCGGGAAGGGGTGAAGCATTTT	CASSYREGVKHF
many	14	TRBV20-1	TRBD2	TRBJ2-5	TGCAGTGCTGAGACTAGCGGGGGGGCGGAGACCCAGTACTTC	CSAETSGGAETQYF
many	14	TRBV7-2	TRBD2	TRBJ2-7	TGTGCCAGCAGCCCCTATATGGAGGCTAGCGGACCTTACTTC	CASSPYMEASGPYF
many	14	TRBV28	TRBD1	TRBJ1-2	TGTGCCAGCAGTTTACAGGGGGCTGACTATGGCTACACCTTC	CASSLQGADYGYTF
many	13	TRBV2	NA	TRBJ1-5	TGTGCCAGCATAGCGTCACGCGATCAGCCCCAGCATTTT	CASIASRDQPQHF